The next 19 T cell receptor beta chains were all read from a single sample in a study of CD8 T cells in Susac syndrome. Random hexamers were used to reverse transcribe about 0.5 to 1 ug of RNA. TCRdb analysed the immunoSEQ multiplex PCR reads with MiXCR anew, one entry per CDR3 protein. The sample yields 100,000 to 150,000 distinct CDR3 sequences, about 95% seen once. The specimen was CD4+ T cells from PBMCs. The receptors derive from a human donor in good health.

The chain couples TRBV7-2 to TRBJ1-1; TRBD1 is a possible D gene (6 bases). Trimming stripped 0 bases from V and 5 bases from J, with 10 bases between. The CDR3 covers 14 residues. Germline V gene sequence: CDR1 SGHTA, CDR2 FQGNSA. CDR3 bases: TGTGCCAGCAGCTTAGCAAGAGGGGGTACTGAAGCTTTCTTT. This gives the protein CASSLARGGTEAFF.

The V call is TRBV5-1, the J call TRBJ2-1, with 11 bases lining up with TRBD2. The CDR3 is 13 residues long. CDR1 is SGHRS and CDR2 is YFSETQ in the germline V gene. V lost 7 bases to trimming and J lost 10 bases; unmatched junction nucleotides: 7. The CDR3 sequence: CASRTSGSGEQFF. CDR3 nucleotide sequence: TGCGCCAGCCGAACTAGCGGGAGTGGAGAGCAGTTCTTC.

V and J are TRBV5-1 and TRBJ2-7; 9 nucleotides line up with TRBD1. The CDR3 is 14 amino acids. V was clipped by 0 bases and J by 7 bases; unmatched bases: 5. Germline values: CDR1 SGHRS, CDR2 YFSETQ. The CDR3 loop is CASSLAGQGEEQYF. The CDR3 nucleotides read TGCGCCAGCAGCTTGGCGGGACAGGGTGAGGAGCAGTACTTC.

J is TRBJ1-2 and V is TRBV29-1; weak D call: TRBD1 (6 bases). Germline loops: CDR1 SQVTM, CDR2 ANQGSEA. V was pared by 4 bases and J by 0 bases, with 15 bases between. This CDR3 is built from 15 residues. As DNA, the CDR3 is TGCAGCGTTGCCCCAGGGGCCGATACTAACTATGGCTACACCTTC. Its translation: CSVAPGADTNYGYTF.

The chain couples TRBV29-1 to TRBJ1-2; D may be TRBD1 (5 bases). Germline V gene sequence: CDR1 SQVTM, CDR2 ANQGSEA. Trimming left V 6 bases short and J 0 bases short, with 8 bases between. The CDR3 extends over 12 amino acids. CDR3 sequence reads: CSVDSSNYGYTF. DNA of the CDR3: TGCAGCGTCGACAGTTCTAACTATGGCTACACCTTC.

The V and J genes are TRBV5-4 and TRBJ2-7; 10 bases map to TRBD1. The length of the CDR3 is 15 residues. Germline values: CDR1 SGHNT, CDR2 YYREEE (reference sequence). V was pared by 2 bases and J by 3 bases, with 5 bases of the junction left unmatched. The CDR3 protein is CASSFTGTGDYEQYF. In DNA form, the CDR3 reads TGTGCCAGCAGCTTTACCGGGACAGGGGACTACGAGCAGTACTTC.

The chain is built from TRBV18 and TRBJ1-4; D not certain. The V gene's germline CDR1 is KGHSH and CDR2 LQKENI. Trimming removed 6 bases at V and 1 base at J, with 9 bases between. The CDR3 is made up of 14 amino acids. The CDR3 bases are TGTGCCAGCTCTCCCGTCGAAACTAATGAAAAACTGTTTTTT. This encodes CASSPVETNEKLFF.

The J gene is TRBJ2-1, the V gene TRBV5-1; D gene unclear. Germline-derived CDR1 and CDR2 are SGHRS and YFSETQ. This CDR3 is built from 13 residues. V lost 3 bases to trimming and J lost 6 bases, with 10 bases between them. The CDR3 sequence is CASSSTPLNEQFF. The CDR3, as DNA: TGCGCCAGCAGCTCCACTCCGCTCAATGAGCAGTTCTTC.

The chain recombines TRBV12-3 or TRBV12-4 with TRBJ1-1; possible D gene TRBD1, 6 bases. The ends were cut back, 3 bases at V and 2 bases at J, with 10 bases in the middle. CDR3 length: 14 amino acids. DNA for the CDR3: TGTGCCAGCAGTTTCGTACAGGGAAACACTGAAGCTTTCTTT. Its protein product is CASSFVQGNTEAFF.

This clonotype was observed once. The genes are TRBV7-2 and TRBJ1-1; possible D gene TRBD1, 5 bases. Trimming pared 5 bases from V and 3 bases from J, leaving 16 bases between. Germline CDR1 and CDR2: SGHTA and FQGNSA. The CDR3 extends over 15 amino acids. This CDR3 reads CASSPRDGRDTEAFF. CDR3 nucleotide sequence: TGTGCCAGCAGCCCTAGGGACGGACGGGACACTGAAGCTTTCTTT.

The DNA of the CDR3 is TGCAGTCCCTCCCTGGTTCTACTAGGGAATTACGAGCAGTACTTC. Protein product: CSPSLVLLGNYEQYF. This chain links TRBV20-1 with TRBJ2-7; TRBD2 is a possible D gene (5 bases). Deletions cut 8 bases from V and 4 bases from J, with 24 bases between. CDR1 and CDR2 from the germline V gene are DFQATT and SNEGSKA (reference sequence). This CDR3 is built from 15 residues.

CDR3 sequence (DNA): TGTGCCAGCAGGGTAGGGCCAACTAATGAAAAACTGTTTTTT. Protein product: CASRVGPTNEKLFF. The chain carries TRBV28 and TRBJ1-4; D is ambiguous. The CDR3 has 14 residues. Germline V lookup: CDR1 MDHEN, CDR2 SYDVKM. Deletions cut 6 bases from V and 0 bases from J, with 8 bases between.

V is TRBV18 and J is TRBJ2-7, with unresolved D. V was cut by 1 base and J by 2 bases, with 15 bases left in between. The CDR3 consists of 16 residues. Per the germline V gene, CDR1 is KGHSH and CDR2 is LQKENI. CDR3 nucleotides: TGTGCCAGCTCACCACGGGCCGGTCGAGTCACCTACGAGCAGTACTTC. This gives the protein CASSPRAGRVTYEQYF. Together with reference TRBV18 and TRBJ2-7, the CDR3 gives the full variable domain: NAGVMQNPRHLVRRRGQEARLRCSPMKGHSHVYWYRQLPEEGLKFMVYLQKENIIDESGMPKERFSAEFPKEGPSILRIQQVVRGDSAAYFCASSPRAGRVTYEQYFGPGTRLTVT.

CDR3 nucleotides: TGTGCCAGCTCACCTCTACCGACAGGGCGGGGCTCTGAGCAGTTCTTC. This codes for CASSPLPTGRGSEQFF. The chain uses TRBV18 and TRBJ2-1; maybe TRBD1 (7 bases). Per the germline V gene, CDR1 is KGHSH and CDR2 is LQKENI. CDR3 length equals 16 residues. Trimming shortened V by 3 bases and J by 9 bases, and 21 bases separated the two germline ends.

The CDR3 DNA follows: TGTGCCAGCAGCGGGACAGGTCCGTCTGGGGCCAACGTCCTGACTTTC. Residues: CASSGTGPSGANVLTF. V is TRBV7-9 and J is TRBJ2-6, with TRBD1 matching over 8 bases. Germline lookup yields CDR1 SEHNR and CDR2 FQNEAQ (reference sequence). The CDR3 length is 16 residues. The V gene end was trimmed by 5 bases and the J gene end by 1 base; junction bases not matched to a gene: 4.

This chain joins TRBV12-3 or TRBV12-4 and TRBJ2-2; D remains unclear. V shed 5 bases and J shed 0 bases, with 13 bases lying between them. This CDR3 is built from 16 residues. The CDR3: CASSPGPLANTGELFF. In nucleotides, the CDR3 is TGTGCCAGCAGTCCCGGGCCTCTAGCGAACACCGGGGAGCTGTTTTTT.

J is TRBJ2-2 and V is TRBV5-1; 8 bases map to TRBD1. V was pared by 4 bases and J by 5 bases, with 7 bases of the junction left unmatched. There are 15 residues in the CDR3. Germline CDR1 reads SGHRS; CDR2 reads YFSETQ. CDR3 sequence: CASSTGQGGTGELFF. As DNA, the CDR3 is TGCGCCAGCAGCACCGGACAGGGAGGAACCGGGGAGCTGTTTTTT. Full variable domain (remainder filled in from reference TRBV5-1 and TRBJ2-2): KAGVTQTPRYLIKTRGQQVTLSCSPISGHRSVSWYQQTPGQGLQFLFEYFSETQRNKGNFPGRFSGRQFSNSRSEMNVSTLELGDSALYLCASSTGQGGTGELFFGEGSRLTVL.

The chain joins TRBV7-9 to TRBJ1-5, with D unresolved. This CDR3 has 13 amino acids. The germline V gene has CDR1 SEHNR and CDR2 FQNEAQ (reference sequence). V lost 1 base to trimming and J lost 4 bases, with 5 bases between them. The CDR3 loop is CASSLEVNQPQHF. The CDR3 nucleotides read TGTGCCAGCAGCTTAGAGGTTAATCAGCCCCAGCATTTT.

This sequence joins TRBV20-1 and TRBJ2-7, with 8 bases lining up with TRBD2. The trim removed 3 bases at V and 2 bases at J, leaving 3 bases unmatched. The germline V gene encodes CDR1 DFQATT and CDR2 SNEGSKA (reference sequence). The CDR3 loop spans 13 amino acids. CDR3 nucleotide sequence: TGCAGTGCTAGCCTAGCGGGCACCTACGAGCAGTACTTC. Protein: CSASLAGTYEQYF.